The present T cell receptor (beta chain) was sequenced within a study of blood T cell repertoires in COVID-19. The repertoire was sequenced with immunoSEQ multiplex PCR; TCRdb's copy has only in-frame clones and lacks some. The table has approximately 220,000 clones, almost 90% seen once. V gave up 5 bases and J gave up 4 bases; unmatched junction bases: 3. Germline CDR1 reads ENHRY; CDR2 reads SYGVKD. The CDR3 length is 13 residues. There are a few counts of this clone. In assigning cohorts, the study relied on participant-reported clinical history. Sequencing was performed on PBMCs or T cells enriched from blood (not recorded which). The chain joins TRBV10-3 to TRBJ1-1; 8 bases map to TRBD1. The source is a man younger than 40 who had been exposed to COVID-19. CDR3 sequence (DNA): TGTGCCATCAGTCGACAGGGGATCACTGAAGCTTTCTTT. Its translation: CAISRQGITEAFF.